Included here is one T cell receptor (beta chain) sequence, with context. These data are taken from a study of blood T cell repertoires in COVID-19. Produced via immunoSEQ multiplex PCR; TCRdb's table is partial and in-frame only. The data show around 260,000 clones, 70% to 90% seen once. The CDR3 runs 15 residues. After removal of 9 bases from V and 10 bases from J, the junction contained 16 bases not matched to a gene. Germline V gene lookup returns CDR1 MNHEY and CDR2 SVGAGI. The V and J genes are TRBV6-5 and TRBJ2-1; TRBD2 aligns across 9 bases. Sequenced sample: peripheral blood. The receptor's source is a human donor with COVID-19, enrolled during active disease. The donor label of this sample is uncertain. CDR3 coding DNA: TGTGCCAGTAAGCCTCTAGCGGGAATCACACACGAGCAGTTCTTC. This sequence encodes CASKPLAGITHEQFF.